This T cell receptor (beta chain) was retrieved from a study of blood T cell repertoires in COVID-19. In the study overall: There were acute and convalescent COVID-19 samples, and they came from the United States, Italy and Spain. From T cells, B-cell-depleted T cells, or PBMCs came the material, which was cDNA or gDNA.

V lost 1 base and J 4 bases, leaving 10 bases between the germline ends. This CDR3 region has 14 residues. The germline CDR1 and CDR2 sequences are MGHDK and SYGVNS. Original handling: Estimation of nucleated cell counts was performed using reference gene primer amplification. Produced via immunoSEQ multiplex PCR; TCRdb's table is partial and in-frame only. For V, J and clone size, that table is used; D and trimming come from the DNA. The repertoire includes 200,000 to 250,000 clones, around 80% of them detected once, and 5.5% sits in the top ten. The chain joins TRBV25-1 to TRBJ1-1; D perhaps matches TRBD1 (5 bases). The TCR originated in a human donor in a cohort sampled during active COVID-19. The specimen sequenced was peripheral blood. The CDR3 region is CASSESGGFTEAFF. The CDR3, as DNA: TGTGCCAGCAGTGAATCTGGGGGGTTCACTGAAGCTTTCTTT.